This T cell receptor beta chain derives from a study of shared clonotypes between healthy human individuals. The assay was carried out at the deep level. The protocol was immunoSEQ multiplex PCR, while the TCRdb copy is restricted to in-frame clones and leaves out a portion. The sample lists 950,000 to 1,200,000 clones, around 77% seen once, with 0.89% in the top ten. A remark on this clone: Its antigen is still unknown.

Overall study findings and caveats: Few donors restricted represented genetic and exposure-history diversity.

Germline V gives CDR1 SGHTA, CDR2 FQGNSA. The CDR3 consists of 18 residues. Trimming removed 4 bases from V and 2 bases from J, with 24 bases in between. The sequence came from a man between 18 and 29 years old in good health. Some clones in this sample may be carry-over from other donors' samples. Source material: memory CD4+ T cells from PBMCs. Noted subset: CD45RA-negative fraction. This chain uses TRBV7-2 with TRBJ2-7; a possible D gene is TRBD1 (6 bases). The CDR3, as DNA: TGTGCCAGCAGCTCCCGGGTCCCAAACAGGGTAATGACCTACGAGCAGTACTTC. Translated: CASSSRVPNRVMTYEQYF.